This passage covers 5 T cell receptor beta chains from one sample sequenced in a study of cytomegalovirus exposure and HLA in healthy donors. The PCR was carried out with 60 Vbeta primers and 13 Jbeta primers. This table comes from immunoSEQ multiplex PCR, and its TCRdb copy is limited to in-frame clones, with some not included. The profile covers roughly 130,000 clones, with around three quarters appearing a single time and roughly 5.5% taken by the ten largest. The sample comprised PBMCs. The source of these receptors is a man aged 25-45 years in good health and CMV-seronegative.

This clone was seen only a few times. This chain uses TRBV20-1 with TRBJ2-3; D uncertain. This CDR3 spans 10 amino acids. The germline V and J ends were trimmed by 5 bases and 2 bases, with 2 bases remaining between them. Germline V gene sequence: CDR1 DFQATT, CDR2 SNEGSKA (reference sequence). The CDR3 DNA reads as TGCAGTGCTTACACAGATACGCAGTATTTT. Encoded protein: CSAYTDTQYF.

The chain couples TRBV6-5 to TRBJ2-7; 14 bases line up with TRBD2. Trimming at V came to 6 bases and at J to 7 bases, leaving 5 bases not matched to a gene. Germline values: CDR1 MNHEY, CDR2 SVGAGI. This CDR3 contains 14 residues. The CDR3 DNA is TGTGCCAGCAGCCGCGGACTAGCGGGAGGTGAGCAGTACTTC. This translates into CASSRGLAGGEQYF.

The CDR3 here is CASNLVLLPEQYF. CDR3 nucleotide sequence: TGTGCCAGCAACCTAGTTTTGTTACCCGAGCAGTACTTC. The chain is built from TRBV5-3 and TRBJ2-7, with D uncertain. TRBV5-3 is an ORF; its function is uncertain. Trimming removed 8 bases at V and 6 bases at J, with 18 bases between. CDR3 length equals 13 residues.

The rearrangement uses TRBV6-1 and TRBJ2-7, with TRBD2 matching 7 bases. The CDR3 runs to 14 residues. Unmatched junction bases numbered 4, after V lost 2 bases and J lost 3 bases. Germline V gene sequence: CDR1 MNHNS, CDR2 SASEGT. CDR3 residues: CASSEQPSGYEQYF. In nucleotides, the CDR3 is TGTGCCAGCAGTGAACAGCCTAGCGGCTACGAGCAGTACTTC.

The V call is TRBV6-5, the J call TRBJ2-2; 7 positions match TRBD1. Per the germline V gene, CDR1 is MNHEY and CDR2 is SVGAGI. This CDR3 is 15 amino acids long. V trimming: 0 bases; J trimming: 5 bases; junction bases outside the gene matches: 3. CDR3 DNA: TGTGCCAGCAGTTACTCACAGGGGTGGACCGGGGAGCTGTTTTTT. Residues: CASSYSQGWTGELFF.